The 23 T cell receptor beta chains below all came from one sample that was sequenced in a study of shared T cell receptors in the human thymus. Here immunoSEQ multiplex PCR was the method, and the copy in TCRdb shows in-frame clones only, minus some. The sample lists more than 550,000 clones, about 89% occurring once. These same data were also listed under a study on human thymus T cells.

The sequencing input was thymocytes. These receptors all come from a boy under two years old with a congenital heart defect.

The chain recombines TRBV11-2 with TRBJ1-1; D is unclear. Trimming stripped 6 bases from V and 8 bases from J, with 16 bases between. This CDR3 region has 13 residues. Germline loops: CDR1 SGHAT, CDR2 FQNNGV. This CDR3 is CASRQGGIGEAFF. CDR3 DNA sequence: TGTGCCAGCAGACAAGGAGGTATAGGAGAAGCTTTCTTT.

This chain joins TRBV4-3 and TRBJ2-3; D possibly corresponds to TRBD2 (5 bases). Between the trimmed V and J ends, which lost 5 bases and 3 bases, there was a span of 9 bases. The CDR3 consists of 13 residues. From germline, CDR1 is LGHNA and CDR2 YSLEER. CDR3 DNA: TGCGCCAGCAGCGTTCTAGCTACAGATACGCAGTATTTT. This gives the protein CASSVLATDTQYF.

This chain joins TRBV6-1 and TRBJ2-2, with 8 bases matching TRBD1. Unmatched junction bases numbered 18, after V lost 4 bases and J lost 2 bases. This CDR3 is 20 amino acids long. Germline lookup yields CDR1 MNHNS and CDR2 SASEGT. CDR3 sequence (DNA): TGTGCCAGCAGTGTCCAACGGGGACAGGAAGCAACGGAAAACACCGGGGAGCTGTTTTTT. Protein product: CASSVQRGQEATENTGELFF.

This sequence joins TRBV7-2 and TRBJ1-5; D may be TRBD1 (5 bases). The germline gives CDR1 SGHTA, CDR2 FQGNSA. Trimming stripped 5 bases from V and 5 bases from J, with 16 bases between. The CDR3 spans 15 residues. The CDR3 is CASSIGSGRDQPQHF. CDR3 sequence (DNA): TGTGCCAGCAGCATAGGGTCAGGGAGGGATCAGCCCCAGCATTTT.

This sequence joins TRBV30 and TRBJ2-5; no clear D. The germline CDR1 and CDR2 sequences are GTSNPN and SVGIG (reference sequence). Deletions cut 2 bases from V and 2 bases from J, with 12 bases between. CDR3 size: 14 residues. The CDR3 sequence: CAWSPQMQQETQYF. In DNA, the CDR3 is TGTGCCTGGAGTCCCCAGATGCAGCAAGAGACCCAGTACTTC.

The J gene is TRBJ2-5, the V gene TRBV28; 10 positions match TRBD2. V dropped 0 bases and J dropped 2; count of bases not matched to a gene: 15. The CDR3 sequence is 20 residues long. Germline V lookup: CDR1 MDHEN, CDR2 SYDVKM. The CDR3 sequence: CASSLWVSSSGSLGQETQYF. The CDR3, as DNA: TGTGCCAGCAGTTTATGGGTTTCGTCTAGCGGGAGTTTGGGGCAAGAGACCCAGTACTTC.

The genes are TRBV28 and TRBJ1-1; tentative D call: TRBD1 (6 bases). With 1 base removed from V and 2 bases from J, the gap between germline ends came to 14 bases. CDR1 and CDR2 from the germline V gene are MDHEN and SYDVKM. The CDR3 consists of 16 residues. The CDR3 region is CASSLFDGQNNTEAFF. CDR3 coding DNA: TGTGCCAGCAGTTTATTCGACGGACAGAACAACACTGAAGCTTTCTTT.

The chain is built from TRBV10-3 and TRBJ2-7; 9 bases align to TRBD1. The V and J ends lost 6 bases and 4 bases, in that order; junction bases with no gene match: 4. CDR1 and CDR2 from the germline V gene are ENHRY and SYGVKD. CDR3 size: 13 residues. The CDR3 protein is CAIRGDRAYEQYF. The CDR3 nucleotides are TGTGCCATCAGGGGGGACAGGGCATACGAGCAGTACTTC.

The chain couples TRBV7-9 to TRBJ2-5, with 7 bases aligning to TRBD2. The length of the CDR3 is 15 residues. The ends lost 5 bases at V and 3 bases at J; junction bases unmatched: 9. Per germline, CDR1 SEHNR and CDR2 FQNEAQ (reference sequence). CDR3 DNA: TGTGCCAGCAGCACCTCCCGCCTAGCGGAAGAGACCCAGTACTTC. Protein sequence: CASSTSRLAEETQYF.

The chain has TRBV15 and TRBJ2-7; TRBD1 aligns across 9 bases. J gave up 4 bases and V 3 bases, and 7 bases lay outside the gene matches. CDR1 and CDR2 (germline): LNHNV, YYDKDF (reference sequence). The CDR3 has 15 amino acids. The CDR3 coding sequence is TGTGCCACCAGCAGGGACCGGGACAGGGTTTACGAGCAGTACTTC. Amino acids: CATSRDRDRVYEQYF.

Remarks on this clone: The same CDR3 arises from other DNA sequences in this sample as well. J is TRBJ1-1 and V is TRBV4-3; 9 bases match TRBD1. Germline V CDR1 and CDR2: LGHNA, YSLEER. With V trimmed by 0 bases and J by 5 bases, 10 bases remained unmatched. This CDR3 has 17 amino acids. CDR3 region: CASSQDHWGQGLTEAFF. CDR3 DNA: TGCGCCAGCAGCCAAGATCATTGGGGACAGGGATTGACTGAAGCTTTCTTT.

V and J are TRBV28 and TRBJ2-3, with 9 bases fitting TRBD2. V trimming: 6 bases; J trimming: 4 bases; junction bases outside the gene matches: 5. This CDR3 is built from 14 residues. Germline V gene lookup returns CDR1 MDHEN and CDR2 SYDVKM. This CDR3 reads CASSLAGDADTQYF. CDR3 bases: TGTGCCAGCAGCTTAGCGGGAGATGCAGATACGCAGTATTTT.

This clone turned up a few times. The chain combines TRBV10-2 with TRBJ2-7; unclear D gene. CDR3 length: 15 residues. Germline loops: CDR1 WSHSY, CDR2 SAAADI. Deletions cut 6 bases from V and 0 bases from J, with 15 bases between. DNA of the CDR3: TGCGCCAGCAGGGAGAGGCAGGATCCCTCCTACGAGCAGTACTTC. Its translation is CASRERQDPSYEQYF.

The chain links TRBV6-1 to TRBJ1-2; 7 bases map to TRBD1. The germline CDR1 and CDR2 sequences are MNHNS and SASEGT. The CDR3 runs to 16 residues. The V gene end was trimmed by 1 base and the J gene end by 6 bases; junction bases not matched to a gene: 11. This CDR3 is CASSEEWSGGTDGYTF. Here the CDR3 DNA reads TGTGCCAGCAGTGAAGAATGGTCAGGGGGTACAGATGGCTACACCTTC.

The sample holds a few counts of this clone. Other DNA variants within this sample encode the same CDR3. The chain couples TRBV6-5 to TRBJ2-3; a weak D match, TRBD2 (5 bases). Looked up from germline, CDR1 is MNHEY and CDR2 is SVGAGI. CDR3 size: 14 residues. With 0 bases removed from V and 2 bases from J, the gap between germline ends came to 6 bases. The CDR3 sequence is CASSYSRDTDTQYF. DNA for the CDR3: TGTGCCAGCAGTTACTCGAGGGACACAGATACGCAGTATTTT.

This chain links TRBV28 with TRBJ1-4; possible D gene TRBD1, 5 bases. CDR3 size: 13 residues. Germline assignment: CDR1 MDHEN and CDR2 SYDVKM. Trimming pared 7 bases from V and 7 bases from J, leaving 13 bases between. The CDR3 is CASTTREAEKLFF. CDR3 nucleotide sequence: TGTGCCAGCACGACCAGGGAGGCTGAAAAACTGTTTTTT. The full variable domain, rest sourced from reference TRBV28 and TRBJ1-4, is DVKVTQSSRYLVKRTGEKVFLECVQDMDHENMFWYRQDPGLGLRLIYFSYDVKMKEKGDIPEGYSVSREKKERFSLILESASTNQTSMYLCASTTREAEKLFFGSGTQLSVL.

The chain carries TRBV4-3 and TRBJ2-1, with D tentatively TRBD2 (7 bases). V was pared by 2 bases and J by 7 bases, with 15 bases between. The CDR3 has 15 amino acids. Germline CDR1 LGHNA, CDR2 YSLEER. The CDR3 DNA sequence: TGCGCCAGCAGCCAAACCCGGACAGCGGGGAATGAGCAGTTCTTC. Its translation is CASSQTRTAGNEQFF.

V is TRBV6-5 and J is TRBJ2-3, with TRBD2 as a possible D gene (5 bases). Per germline, CDR1 MNHEY and CDR2 SVGAGI. This CDR3 has 14 residues. Between the trimmed V and J ends, which lost 4 bases and 4 bases, there was a span of 12 bases. CDR3 in amino acids: CASSFSVAPDTQYF. The CDR3 region has the DNA TGTGCCAGCAGTTTTAGCGTGGCGCCAGATACGCAGTATTTT.

The chain links TRBV9 to TRBJ1-4; no firm D call. V lost 0 bases and J lost 7, with 13 bases in between. CDR1 is SGDLS and CDR2 is YYNGEE in the germline V gene. The CDR3 sequence is 15 residues long. CDR3 region: CASSVGALEPEKLFF. The CDR3 DNA reads TGTGCCAGCAGCGTAGGGGCGCTCGAACCTGAAAAACTGTTTTTT.

The V gene is TRBV4-3, the J gene TRBJ2-7; TRBD2 matches at 10 bases. J lost 1 base, V lost 4 bases, and 7 bases had no gene match. Germline V gene data show CDR1 as LGHNA and CDR2 as YSLEER. This CDR3 region has 16 residues. CDR3 DNA: TGCGCCAGCAGCCGTGCCGGGACTAGCGCTTCCTACGAGCAGTACTTC. It encodes CASSRAGTSASYEQYF.

The chain links TRBV6-1 to TRBJ1-5, with no clear D. Germline values: CDR1 MNHNS, CDR2 SASEGT. V was pared by 1 base and J by 5 bases, with 6 bases between. The CDR3 has 13 amino acids. CDR3 in DNA: TGTGCCAGCAGTGAAGTTGGAGATCAGCCCCAGCATTTT. It is translated as CASSEVGDQPQHF.

V and J are TRBV28 and TRBJ2-3, with 10 bases identical to TRBD1. This CDR3 spans 16 amino acids. The V gene's germline CDR1 is MDHEN and CDR2 SYDVKM. The trim removed 4 bases at V and 0 bases at J, leaving 4 bases unmatched. Here the CDR3 reads CASSSWTGGSTDTQYF. Here the CDR3 DNA reads TGTGCCAGCAGTTCCTGGACAGGGGGGAGCACAGATACGCAGTATTTT.

The rearrangement uses TRBV5-6 and TRBJ2-1; the D gene is possibly TRBD1 (5 bases). Per the germline V gene, CDR1 is SGHDT and CDR2 is YYEEEE. There are 16 residues in the CDR3. V was pared by 0 bases and J by 7 bases, with 17 bases between. The DNA for the CDR3 is TGTGCCAGCAGCTTGGTGCGCAGGGCGGTAATGAATGAGCAGTTCTTC. This translates into CASSLVRRAVMNEQFF.